The 19 T cell receptor beta chains reported below all come from one sample, sequenced in a study of T cell responses to AZD1222 COVID-19 vaccine (dated by TCRdb to the early 2020s). Library preparation used the immunoSEQ multiplex PCR assay. TCRdb carries this immuneACCESS record with in-frame sequences only. Its versions omit some clonotypes, under half of them owing to an unresolved V gene in the studies checked, with the rest unexplained. The sample yields around 80,000 clones; 80% to 90% were counted once. More than 9% of the sample is held by the ten biggest clonotypes. In light of the paper, this sample's time point label describes: about 28 days (+/-7) after the second vaccine dose. Sequenced material: peripheral blood, taken 28 days after the second AZD1222 dose. These TCRs come from an adult who received the AZD1222 COVID-19 vaccine.

V gene TRBV15 combines with J gene TRBJ1-2, with a tentative D call TRBD1 (5 bases). V was shortened by 0 bases and J by 7 bases, with 9 bases between the two germline ends. This CDR3 contains 13 residues. In germline, CDR1 is LNHNV, CDR2 YYDKDF (reference sequence). The CDR3: CATSRDGASGYTF. CDR3 bases: TGTGCCACCAGCAGAGATGGGGCTTCTGGCTACACCTTC.

This clone was detected only a few times. The J gene is TRBJ2-5, the V gene TRBV7-9, with 10 bases that match TRBD1. The V and J ends lost 5 bases and 5 bases, in that order; junction bases with no gene match: 8. The V gene's germline CDR1 is SEHNR and CDR2 FQNEAQ (reference sequence). This CDR3 region has 15 residues. CDR3 loop: CASSTPGQGPETQYF. CDR3 coding DNA: TGTGCCAGCAGCACCCCGGGACAGGGGCCCGAGACCCAGTACTTC.

The gene calls are TRBV29-1 and TRBJ2-2; D unclear. This CDR3 is 11 amino acids long. With 4 bases removed from V and 7 bases from J, the gap between germline ends came to 7 bases. Germline values: CDR1 SQVTM, CDR2 ANQGSEA. The CDR3 reads CSVVGDGELFF. The DNA for the CDR3 is TGCAGCGTTGTTGGGGACGGGGAGCTGTTTTTT.

The chain uses TRBV2 and TRBJ2-2, with D tentatively TRBD1 (6 bases). Deletions cut 2 bases from V and 7 bases from J, with 11 bases between. Germline V gene sequence: CDR1 SNHLY, CDR2 FYNNEI. This CDR3 has 14 amino acids. The CDR3 bases are TGTGCCAGCAGTGAAAAAACAGGGAGCGGGGAGCTGTTTTTT. Translated: CASSEKTGSGELFF.

J is TRBJ1-5 and V is TRBV10-3; 12 bases align to TRBD1. This CDR3 is 16 amino acids long. J was trimmed by 7 bases and V by 3 bases; bases with no gene match: 7. Germline assignment: CDR1 ENHRY and CDR2 SYGVKD. In DNA, the CDR3 is TGTGCCATCAGTGAAGGGGACAGGGGGCTTCGGCAGCCCCAGCATTTT. It translates to CAISEGDRGLRQPQHF.

The chain links TRBV5-8 to TRBJ1-5, with D perhaps TRBD1 (5 bases). The V end was cut by 2 bases, the J end by 10 bases, with 7 bases between. The germline V gene encodes CDR1 SGHTS and CDR2 YDEGEE. This CDR3 region has 11 residues. CDR3: CASSFGGPQHF. The CDR3 nucleotides read TGTGCCAGCAGCTTCGGGGGACCCCAGCATTTT.

This clone appeared a single time. The DNA of the CDR3 is TGTGCCAGCAGTTACTATATCGGAGATTATAATTCACCCCTCCACTTT. Protein product: CASSYYIGDYNSPLHF. The chain joins TRBV6-5 to TRBJ1-6; D unclear. This CDR3 comprises 16 residues. The germline CDR1 and CDR2 sequences are MNHEY and SVGAGI. Trimming took 1 base from V and 4 from J, leaving 11 bases between them.

The chain is built from TRBV7-9 and TRBJ1-4; no clear D gene. Trimming left V 5 bases short and J 7 bases short, with 11 bases between. Germline V gene data show CDR1 as SEHNR and CDR2 as FQNEAQ (reference sequence). This CDR3 is built from 13 residues. The DNA of the CDR3 is TGTGCCAGCAGCACGGTTTTAGGTGAAAAACTGTTTTTT. Its protein is CASSTVLGEKLFF.

This chain joins TRBV5-8 and TRBJ2-3; 8 positions agree with TRBD1. Trimming cost V 3 bases and J 2 bases; bases outside gene matches: 5. Germline-derived CDR1 and CDR2 are SGHTS and YDEGEE. The CDR3 contains 15 residues. The CDR3 DNA reads TGTGCCAGCAGCTACCAACAGGGGGTCACAGATACGCAGTATTTT. Encoded protein: CASSYQQGVTDTQYF.

The chain combines TRBV5-1 with TRBJ1-4; 10 bases align to TRBD1. Germline trimming cut 7 bases from V and 8 bases from J; bases unmatched to any gene: 5. The CDR3 has 13 residues. The germline CDR1 and CDR2 sequences are SGHRS and YFSETQ. CDR3 in amino acids: CASRQGAEEKLFF. Here the CDR3 DNA reads TGCGCCAGCCGACAGGGGGCCGAAGAAAAACTGTTTTTT.

This chain connects TRBV28 to TRBJ1-4; D gene ambiguous. V was pared by 3 bases and J by 6 bases, with 8 bases between. There are 13 residues in the CDR3. Germline lookup yields CDR1 MDHEN and CDR2 SYDVKM. The CDR3 here is CASSLTLYEKLFF. The CDR3 coding sequence is TGTGCCAGCAGTTTGACTCTTTATGAAAAACTGTTTTTT.

V is TRBV9 and J is TRBJ1-4, with D hard to call. This CDR3 has 17 residues. Trimming stripped 0 bases from V and 3 bases from J, with 15 bases between. Germline-derived CDR1 and CDR2 are SGDLS and YYNGEE. CDR3 coding DNA: TGTGCCAGCAGCGTAGGTCCCGGGCCAGCATCTAATGAAAAACTGTTTTTT. Translation: CASSVGPGPASNEKLFF.

This chain links TRBV7-3 with TRBJ2-1; 7 nucleotides align to TRBD2. CDR3 length: 15 residues. In germline, CDR1 is SGHTA, CDR2 FQGTGA. The trim removed 5 bases at V and 3 bases at J, leaving 7 bases unmatched. This chain's CDR3 is CASSPQRGYYNEQFF. DNA of the CDR3: TGTGCCAGCAGCCCTCAGCGGGGTTACTACAATGAGCAGTTCTTC.

This chain joins TRBV7-8 and TRBJ2-7; D possibly uses TRBD1 or TRBD2 (6 bases each). This CDR3 is built from 16 residues. Trimming took 0 bases from V and 7 from J, leaving 19 bases between them. CDR1 is SGHVS and CDR2 is FQNEAQ in the germline V gene. The CDR3 DNA follows: TGTGCCAGCAGCTTAGCTCCCGGGGGCCAATCAGCAGAGCAGTACTTC. Translated, it gives CASSLAPGGQSAEQYF.

The chain combines TRBV15 with TRBJ2-1; 12 positions agree with TRBD2. J lost 5 bases, V lost 5 bases, and 10 bases had no gene match. The CDR3 length is 17 residues. From germline, CDR1 is LNHNV and CDR2 YYDKDF (reference sequence). This chain's CDR3 is CATSPRTSGVPNNEQFF. DNA for the CDR3: TGTGCCACCAGCCCCAGGACTAGCGGGGTACCCAACAATGAGCAGTTCTTC.

The rearrangement uses TRBV19 and TRBJ2-3; the D gene is possibly TRBD1 (6 bases). Germline CDR1 LNHDA, CDR2 SQIVND (reference sequence). V lost 4 bases and J 2 bases, leaving 13 bases between the germline ends. CDR3 length: 15 amino acids. CDR3 DNA sequence: TGTGCCAGTAGTACAGGGACACTCCACACAGATACGCAGTATTTT. This codes for CASSTGTLHTDTQYF.

The chain recombines TRBV10-3 with TRBJ1-3; D not resolved. CDR3 length: 17 residues. The V gene lost 5 bases and the J gene lost 2 bases, with 19 bases spanning the gap. CDR1 ENHRY and CDR2 SYGVKD come from the germline V gene. The CDR3 here is CAISWILSKEPGNTIYF. The CDR3 DNA sequence: TGTGCCATCAGTTGGATCCTTAGTAAGGAACCTGGAAACACCATATATTTT.

The gene calls are TRBV3-1 (or the pseudogene TRBV3-2) and TRBJ2-2; D is possibly TRBD2 (6 bases). There are 18 residues in the CDR3. The germline V gene has CDR1 LGHDT and CDR2 YNNKEL (reference sequence). V lost 0 bases to trimming and J lost 6 bases, with 20 bases between them. The CDR3 DNA sequence: TGTGCCAGCAGCCAAGATTTAGTAGGAGGGGTAGGCTCCGGGGAGCTGTTTTTT. Translated: CASSQDLVGGVGSGELFF.

Ten or more counts support this clone. The chain combines TRBV4-2 with TRBJ1-1, with D perhaps TRBD1 (5 bases). Germline lookup yields CDR1 LGHNA and CDR2 YNFKEQ. The CDR3 contains 15 residues. V dropped 0 bases and J dropped 4 bases, with 12 bases sitting between them. The CDR3 region is CASSQDDDRLTEAFF. The CDR3 DNA is TGTGCCAGCAGCCAAGATGATGACAGACTCACTGAAGCTTTCTTT.